This T cell receptor beta chain was documented in a study of molecular identifiers for immune sequencing clone quantification. Findings and caveats of the study: Under 1% of molecules in naive cells, but over 97% of effector molecules, belonged to clones above 20 RNA copies. The sizes of highly expanded clones could be underestimated when identical TCR molecules share a barcode.

Sorting captured naive CD8 T cells as CD8+CD4-CCR7+CD45RA+. Turning to this clonotype: The antigen remains unidentified.

One entry per CDR3 protein results from TCRdb running MiXCR on the PCR reads. This sample carries about half a million distinct CDR3 sequences, about 20% of them seen once, and the ten largest clones take around 0.84%. This receptor was identified in a human donor in good health. Some libraries in this study had Jurkat cell RNA spiked in. Sequenced sample: naive CD8+ T cells from blood, with Jurkat cell RNA spiked in. Subset indicated: FACS-sorted CD8+CD4-CCR7+CD45RA+ naive T cells.

The CDR3: CASGRLAGAQNTGELFF. The DNA of the CDR3 is TGTGCCAGCGGAAGACTAGCGGGAGCCCAGAACACCGGGGAGCTGTTTTTT. The V call is TRBV6-2 or TRBV6-3, the J call TRBJ2-2; 12 bases line up with TRBD2. With V trimmed by 8 bases and J by 1 base, 8 bases remained unmatched. The CDR3 is 17 amino acids. CDR1 and CDR2 from the germline V gene are MNHEY and SVGEGT.